This T cell receptor (beta chain) was profiled in a study of blood T cell repertoires in COVID-19. This clone has a handful of counts. The CDR3 has 12 amino acids. V lost 5 bases to trimming and J lost 9 bases, with 11 bases between them. Each participant's cohort was designated according to participant-reported clinical history. Profiled with immunoSEQ multiplex PCR; TCRdb holds only in-frame clones, not every one. The sample has some 200,000 clones; 83% are singletons. Sequencing was performed on PBMCs or T cells enriched from blood (not recorded which). The sequence was obtained from a woman aged 50 to 60 who had been exposed to COVID-19. This chain links TRBV12-3 or TRBV12-4 with TRBJ2-1; tentatively, D is TRBD1 (6 bases). The CDR3 nucleotides read TGTGCCAGCAGTAATACAGGGATTGAGCAGTTCTTC. This sequence encodes CASSNTGIEQFF.